The 2 T cell receptor beta chains below were found in one sample sequenced in a study of patients and donors after allogeneic stem cell transplantation. TCRdb reprocessed the RT-PCR reads via MiXCR and lists one record per CDR3 protein. The sample contains some 880,000 distinct CDR3 sequences, about a sixth of which appear only once. Sequenced: blood, either unsorted or a sorted T cell fraction (not recorded which). All receptors derive from a human donor who was either an allogeneic HSCT recipient or a stem cell or donor lymphocyte infusion donor (not recorded which). It is not recorded whose cells these are; they may come from a transplant donor.

The V gene is TRBV4-3, the J gene TRBJ2-7; 10 bases are a match to TRBD1. V dropped 0 bases and J dropped 4; count of bases not matched to a gene: 3. The CDR3 length is 15 residues. Germline assignment: CDR1 LGHNA and CDR2 YSLEER. In DNA form, the CDR3 reads TGCGCCAGCAGCCAAGAGAGGGACAGGGGATACGAGCAGTACTTC. Protein: CASSQERDRGYEQYF.

The chain has TRBV7-9 and TRBJ2-1; 7 bases agree with TRBD1. Looked up from germline, CDR1 is SEHNR and CDR2 is FQNEAQ (reference sequence). This CDR3 is built from 14 residues. With V trimmed by 5 bases and J by 8 bases, 9 bases remained unmatched. The CDR3 here is CASSPRQGWDEQFF. CDR3 coding DNA: TGTGCCAGCAGCCCTCGACAGGGATGGGATGAGCAGTTCTTC.